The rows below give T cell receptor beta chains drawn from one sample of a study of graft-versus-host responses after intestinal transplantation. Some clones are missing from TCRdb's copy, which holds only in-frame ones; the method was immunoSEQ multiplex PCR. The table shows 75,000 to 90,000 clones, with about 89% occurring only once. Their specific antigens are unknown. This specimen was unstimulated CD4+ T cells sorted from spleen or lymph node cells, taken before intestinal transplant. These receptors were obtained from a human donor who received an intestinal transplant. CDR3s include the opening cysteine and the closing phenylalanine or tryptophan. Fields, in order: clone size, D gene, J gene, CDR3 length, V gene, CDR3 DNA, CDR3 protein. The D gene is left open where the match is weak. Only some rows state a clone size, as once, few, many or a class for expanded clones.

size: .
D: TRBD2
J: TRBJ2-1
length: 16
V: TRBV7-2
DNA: TGTGCCAGCAGCTTAGGACCTCCCGGGACTAGCGTTGAGCAGTTCTTC
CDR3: CASSLGPPGTSVEQFF

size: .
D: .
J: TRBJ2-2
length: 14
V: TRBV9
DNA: TGTGCCAGCAGCGTAGCTAGCAACACCGGGGAGCTGTTTTTT
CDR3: CASSVASNTGELFF

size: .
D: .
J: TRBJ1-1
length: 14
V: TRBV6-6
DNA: TGTGCCAGCAGTTACTCCGGGTTGAACACTGAAGCTTTCTTT
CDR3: CASSYSGLNTEAFF

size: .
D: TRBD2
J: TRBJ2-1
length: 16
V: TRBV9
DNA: TGTGCCAGCAGCGTAGAGGCTAGCGGGGCGTACAATGAGCAGTTCTTC
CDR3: CASSVEASGAYNEQFF

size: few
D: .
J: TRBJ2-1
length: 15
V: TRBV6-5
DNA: TGTGCCAGCAGTTACCCGCCGACAGTTTACAATGAGCAGTTCTTC
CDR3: CASSYPPTVYNEQFF

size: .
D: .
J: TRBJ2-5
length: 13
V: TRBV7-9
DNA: TGTGCCAGCAGCCTAAAGAGGCCAGAGACCCAGTACTTC
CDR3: CASSLKRPETQYF

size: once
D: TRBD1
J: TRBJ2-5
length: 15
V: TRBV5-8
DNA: TGTGCCAGCAGCCGACAGGGCTCTTACCAAGAGACCCAGTACTTC
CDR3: CASSRQGSYQETQYF

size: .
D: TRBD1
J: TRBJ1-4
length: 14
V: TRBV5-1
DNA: TGCGCCAGCAGCCTGACAGGGAAGGCTGAAAAACTGTTTTTT
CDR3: CASSLTGKAEKLFF

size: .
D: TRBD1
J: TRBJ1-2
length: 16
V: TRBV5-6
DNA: TGTGCCAGCAGCTCCCTGCTACTGACAGGGGACTATGGCTACACCTTC
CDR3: CASSSLLLTGDYGYTF

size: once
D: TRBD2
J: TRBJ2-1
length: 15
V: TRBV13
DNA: TGTGCCAGCAGCATTGGACTAGCGGGGGTCAATGAGCAGTTCTTC
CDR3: CASSIGLAGVNEQFF

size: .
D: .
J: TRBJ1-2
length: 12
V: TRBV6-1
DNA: TGTGCCTCCCAGGGTACTAACTATGGCTACACCTTC
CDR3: CASQGTNYGYTF

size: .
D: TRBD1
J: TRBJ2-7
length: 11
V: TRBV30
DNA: TGTGCCTGGGTTACAGGGGGCAAGCAGTACTTC
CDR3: CAWVTGGKQYF

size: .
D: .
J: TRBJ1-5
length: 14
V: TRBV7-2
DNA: TGTGCCAGCAGCTTAATTAGGGGAGGTCAGCCCCAGCATTTT
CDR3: CASSLIRGGQPQHF

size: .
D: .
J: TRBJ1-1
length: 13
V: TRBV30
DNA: TGTGCCTGGAGTGTGGCAGTGAACACTGAAGCTTTCTTT
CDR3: CAWSVAVNTEAFF

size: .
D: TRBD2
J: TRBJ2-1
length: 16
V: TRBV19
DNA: TGTGCCAGTAAACGTCTAGCGGGAGGGGGCTACAATGAGCAGTTCTTC
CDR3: CASKRLAGGGYNEQFF

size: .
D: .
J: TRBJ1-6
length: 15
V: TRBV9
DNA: TGTGCCAGCAGCACCCTTGACAGCTATAATTCACCCCTCCACTTT
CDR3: CASSTLDSYNSPLHF

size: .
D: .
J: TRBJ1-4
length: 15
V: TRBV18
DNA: TGTGCCAGCTCGCCGCACCGGGAGATTAATGAAAAACTGTTTTTT
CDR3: CASSPHREINEKLFF

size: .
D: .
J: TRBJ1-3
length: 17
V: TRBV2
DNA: TGTGCCAGCAGTGATGGGCTGGGGGAGGTTGGTGGAAACACCATATATTTT
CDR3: CASSDGLGEVGGNTIYF

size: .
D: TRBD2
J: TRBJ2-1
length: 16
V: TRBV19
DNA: TGTGCCAGTAGTTCCGCGACTAGCGGGGGGCCCAATGAGCAGTTCTTC
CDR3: CASSSATSGGPNEQFF

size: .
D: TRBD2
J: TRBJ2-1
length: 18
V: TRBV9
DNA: TGTGCCAGCAGCGTAGCCCCAGGGACTAGCGGGAGGGGGAATGAGCAGTTCTTC
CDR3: CASSVAPGTSGRGNEQFF

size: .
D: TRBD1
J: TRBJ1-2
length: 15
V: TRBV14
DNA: TGTGCCAGCAGCCACGGGACAGGGGGCGCCTATGGCTACACCTTC
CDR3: CASSHGTGGAYGYTF

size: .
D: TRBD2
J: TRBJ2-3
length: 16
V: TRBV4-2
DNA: TGTGCCAGCAGCCAAGTTCTAGCGGGGGGGCCAGATACGCAGTATTTT
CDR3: CASSQVLAGGPDTQYF

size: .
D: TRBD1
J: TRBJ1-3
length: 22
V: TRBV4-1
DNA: TGCGCCAGCAGCCAATCCCCCGGGTGGGGACAGGGGACTCTCTTAGCTGGAAACACCATATATTTT
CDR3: CASSQSPGWGQGTLLAGNTIYF

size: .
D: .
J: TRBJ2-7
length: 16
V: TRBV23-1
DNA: TGCGCCAGCAGTCAATCGCGGGGGCCAGGGACCTACGAGCAGTACTTC
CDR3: CASSQSRGPGTYEQYF

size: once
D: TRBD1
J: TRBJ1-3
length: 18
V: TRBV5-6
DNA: TGTGCCAGCAGCTTGCGGGACAGGGCCCTTTTCTCTGGAAACACCATATATTTT
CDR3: CASSLRDRALFSGNTIYF

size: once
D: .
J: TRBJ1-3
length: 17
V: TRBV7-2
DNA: TGTGCCAGCAGCTACGCTCGGTCGCTGAGCTCTGGAAACACCATATATTTT
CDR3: CASSYARSLSSGNTIYF

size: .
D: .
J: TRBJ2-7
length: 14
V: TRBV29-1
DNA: TGCAGCGTTTCAGGGCTAGGTGTCCCCTACGAGCAGTACTTC
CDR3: CSVSGLGVPYEQYF

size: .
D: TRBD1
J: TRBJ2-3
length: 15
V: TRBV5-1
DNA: TGCGCCAGCAGCGGGGGACAGGGAGGGCCAGATACGCAGTATTTT
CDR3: CASSGGQGGPDTQYF

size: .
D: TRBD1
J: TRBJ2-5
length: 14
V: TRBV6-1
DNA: TGTGCCAGCACTCCGGGACAGGGGATACAGACCCAGTACTTC
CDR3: CASTPGQGIQTQYF

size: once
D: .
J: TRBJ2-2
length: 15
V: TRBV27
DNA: TGTGCCAGCACCGCGGGGCCCCTTAACACCGGGGAGCTGTTTTTT
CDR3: CASTAGPLNTGELFF

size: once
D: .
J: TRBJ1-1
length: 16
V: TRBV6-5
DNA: TGTGCCAGCAGTTCCGGGGGGGGACGCCCCCGAACTGAAGCTTTCTTT
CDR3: CASSSGGGRPRTEAFF

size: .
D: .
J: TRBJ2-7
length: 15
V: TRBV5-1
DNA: TGCGCCAGCAGCTTCGCCCAGGCGGGGCAGAAAGAGCAGTACTTC
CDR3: CASSFAQAGQKEQYF

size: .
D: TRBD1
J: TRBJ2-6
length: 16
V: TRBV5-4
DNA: TGTGCCAGCAACTTACAGGGGCCTCCTGGGGCCAACGTCCTGACTTTC
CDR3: CASNLQGPPGANVLTF

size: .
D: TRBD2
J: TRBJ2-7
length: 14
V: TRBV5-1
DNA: TGCGCCAGCCGCCCCGGCGGGAGGGTAGCCGAGCAGTACTTC
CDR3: CASRPGGRVAEQYF

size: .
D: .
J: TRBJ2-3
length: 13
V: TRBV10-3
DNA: TGTGCCATAAGTGCGGAGGGAACAGATACGCAGTATTTT
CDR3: CAISAEGTDTQYF

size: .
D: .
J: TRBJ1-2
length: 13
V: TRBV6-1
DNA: TGTGCCAGCAGTGAAGCCAGTTCGAGGGGCTACACCTTC
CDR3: CASSEASSRGYTF

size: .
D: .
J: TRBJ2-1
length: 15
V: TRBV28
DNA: TGTGCCAGCAGTCAGGGATCGCGCTCCTACAATGAGCAGTTCTTC
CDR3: CASSQGSRSYNEQFF

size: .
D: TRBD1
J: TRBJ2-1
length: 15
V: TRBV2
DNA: TGTGCCAGCAGGGAGACAGGGAGCTCCTACAATGAGCAGTTCTTC
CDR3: CASRETGSSYNEQFF

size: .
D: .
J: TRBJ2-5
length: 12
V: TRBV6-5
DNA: TGTGCCACACTGGGAGGGGGAGAGACCCAGTACTTC
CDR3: CATLGGGETQYF

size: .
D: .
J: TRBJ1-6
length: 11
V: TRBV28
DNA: TGTGCCAGCAGAGCAAATTCACCCCTCCACTTT
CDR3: CASRANSPLHF